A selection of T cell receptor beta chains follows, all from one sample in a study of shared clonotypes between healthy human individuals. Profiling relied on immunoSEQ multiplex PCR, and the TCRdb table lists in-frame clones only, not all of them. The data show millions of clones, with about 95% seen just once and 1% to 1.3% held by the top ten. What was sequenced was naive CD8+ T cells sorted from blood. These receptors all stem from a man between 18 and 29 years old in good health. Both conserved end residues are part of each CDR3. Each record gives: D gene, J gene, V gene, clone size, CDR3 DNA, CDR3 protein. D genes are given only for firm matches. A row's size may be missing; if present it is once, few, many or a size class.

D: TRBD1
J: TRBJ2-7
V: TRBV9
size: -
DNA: TGTGCCAGCAGCGGCGGACAGGGGCCTAACGAGCAGTACTTC
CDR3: CASSGGQGPNEQYF

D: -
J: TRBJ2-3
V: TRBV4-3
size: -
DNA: TGCGCCAGCAGCCAAGATTGGCCAGATCCCAATCCAGATACGCAGTATTTT
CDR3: CASSQDWPDPNPDTQYF

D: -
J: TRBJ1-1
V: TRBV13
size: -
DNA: TGTGCCAGCAGCCTCGTAAGAGTAAGGAACACTGAAGCTTTCTTT
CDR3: CASSLVRVRNTEAFF

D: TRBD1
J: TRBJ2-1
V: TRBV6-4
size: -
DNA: TGTGCCAGCAGTGATCCCGGACAGGGGGTCAATGAGCAGTTCTTC
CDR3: CASSDPGQGVNEQFF

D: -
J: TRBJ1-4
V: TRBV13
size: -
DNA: TGTGCCAGCAGCTCACATTCTAATGAAAAACTGTTTTTT
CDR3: CASSSHSNEKLFF

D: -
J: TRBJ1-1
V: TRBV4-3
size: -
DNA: TGCGCCAGCAGCCAAGATGGGTACACTGAAGCTTTCTTT
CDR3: CASSQDGYTEAFF

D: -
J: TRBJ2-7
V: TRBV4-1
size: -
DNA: TGCGCCAGCAGCCAACAAGGACAGAACTACGAGCAGTACTTC
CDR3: CASSQQGQNYEQYF

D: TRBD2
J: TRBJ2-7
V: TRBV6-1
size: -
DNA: TGTGCCAGCGTAGGGACTAGCGGGATCTACGAGCAGTACTTC
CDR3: CASVGTSGIYEQYF

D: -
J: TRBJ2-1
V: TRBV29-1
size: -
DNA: TGCAGCGTGCTGGGCCTAACTAGTACCAATGAGCAGTTCTTC
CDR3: CSVLGLTSTNEQFF

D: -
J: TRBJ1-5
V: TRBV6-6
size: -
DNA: TGTGCCAGCAGTTACTCGACCCCCCAGCATTTT
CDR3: CASSYSTPQHF

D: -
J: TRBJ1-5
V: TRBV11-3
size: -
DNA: TGTGCCAGCAGCTTAGGACAGGTTAGCAATCAGCCCCAGCATTTT
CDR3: CASSLGQVSNQPQHF

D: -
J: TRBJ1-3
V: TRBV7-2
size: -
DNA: TGTGCCAGCAGCTCCCATGTGTCGGGAAACACCATATATTTT
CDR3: CASSSHVSGNTIYF

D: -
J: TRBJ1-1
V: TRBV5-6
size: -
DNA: TGTGCCAGCAGCTTGGCCTGGGGTCGGGACACTGAAGCTTTCTTT
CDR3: CASSLAWGRDTEAFF

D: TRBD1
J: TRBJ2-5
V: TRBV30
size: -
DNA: TGTGCCTGGAGCCGGGACCGGGACAGGGATTCGGAGACCCAGTACTTC
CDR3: CAWSRDRDRDSETQYF

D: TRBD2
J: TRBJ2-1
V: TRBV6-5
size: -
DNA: TGTGCCAGCAGTTACACCGAGACTAGCGGGGAGCAGTTCTTC
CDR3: CASSYTETSGEQFF

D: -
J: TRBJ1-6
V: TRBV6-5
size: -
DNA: TGTGCCAGCAGTAAGCTGGGGAATTCACCCCTCCACTTT
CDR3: CASSKLGNSPLHF

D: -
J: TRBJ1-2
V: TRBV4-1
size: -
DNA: TGCGCCAGCAGCCAGATAGGCGCCGAGGGAAACACCTTC
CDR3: CASSQIGAEGNTF

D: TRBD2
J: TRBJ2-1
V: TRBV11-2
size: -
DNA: TGTGCCAGCAGCCACGTGGCGGGGGAGGACAATGAGCAGTTCTTC
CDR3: CASSHVAGEDNEQFF

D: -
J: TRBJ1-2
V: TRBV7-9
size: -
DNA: TGTGCCAGCAGCTTAGGGGGTGAAGGGCCTAACTATGGCTACACCTTC
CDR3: CASSLGGEGPNYGYTF

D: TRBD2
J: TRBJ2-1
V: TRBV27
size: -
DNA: TGTGCCAGCAGACCGGGACTAGCGACCTACAATGAGCAGTTCTTC
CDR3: CASRPGLATYNEQFF

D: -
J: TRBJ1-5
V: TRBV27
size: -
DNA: TGTGCCCGGGGGGTGAATCAGCCCCAGCATTTT
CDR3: CARGVNQPQHF

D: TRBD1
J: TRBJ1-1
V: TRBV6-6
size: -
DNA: TGTGCCAGCAGTTACGGGGACAGTGAAGCTTTCTTT
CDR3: CASSYGDSEAFF

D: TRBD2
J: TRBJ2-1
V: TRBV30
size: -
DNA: TGTGCCTGGAGTCCCTTAGCGGGAGGGATCGATGAGCAGTTCTTC
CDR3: CAWSPLAGGIDEQFF

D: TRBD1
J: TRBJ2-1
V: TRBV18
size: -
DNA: TGTGCCAGCTCGGGGGGGACAGGGATCTACAATGAGCAGTTCTTC
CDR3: CASSGGTGIYNEQFF

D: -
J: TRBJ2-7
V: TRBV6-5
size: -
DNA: TGTGCCAGCAGGCCGGGCCTCTCCTACGAGCAGTACTTC
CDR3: CASRPGLSYEQYF

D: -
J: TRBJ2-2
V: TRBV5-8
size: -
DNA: TGTGCCAGCAGCTTGGTCCCCAGGGCCGGGGAGCTGTTTTTT
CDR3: CASSLVPRAGELFF

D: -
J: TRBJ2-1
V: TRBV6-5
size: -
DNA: TGTGCCAGCAGTTACGCCCGCAGTTACAATGAGCAGTTCTTC
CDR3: CASSYARSYNEQFF

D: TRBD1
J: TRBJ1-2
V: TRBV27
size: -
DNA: TGTGCCAGCAGCCAAGGACAGGCTGGCTACACCTTC
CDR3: CASSQGQAGYTF

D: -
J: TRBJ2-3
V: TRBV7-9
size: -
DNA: TGTGCCAGCAGCTTAGGGGGCGAGGATACGCAGTATTTT
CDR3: CASSLGGEDTQYF

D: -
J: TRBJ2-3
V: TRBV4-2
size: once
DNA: TGTGCCAGCAGCCAAGACCCTTACACAGATACGCAGTATTTT
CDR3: CASSQDPYTDTQYF

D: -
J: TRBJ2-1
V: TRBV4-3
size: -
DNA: TGCGCCAGCAGCCAAGACAAGTGGGGCTCCTACAATGAGCAGTTCTTC
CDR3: CASSQDKWGSYNEQFF

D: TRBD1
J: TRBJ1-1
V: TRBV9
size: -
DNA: TGTGCCAGCAGCGTAGAGGGCAGGGGGCACACTGAAGCTTTCTTT
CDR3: CASSVEGRGHTEAFF

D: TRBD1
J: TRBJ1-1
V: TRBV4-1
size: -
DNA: TGCGCCAGCAGCCAAGTACAGGGGGTCACTGAAGCTTTCTTT
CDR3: CASSQVQGVTEAFF

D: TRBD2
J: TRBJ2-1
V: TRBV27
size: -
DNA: TGTGCCAGCACCTCGACTAGCGGGGCGGGAAATGAGCAGTTCTTC
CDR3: CASTSTSGAGNEQFF

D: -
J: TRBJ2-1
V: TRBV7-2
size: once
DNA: TGTGCCAGCAGCGCGGGACTTGCATACAATGAGCAGTTCTTC
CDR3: CASSAGLAYNEQFF

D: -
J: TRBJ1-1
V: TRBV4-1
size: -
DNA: TGCGCCAGCAGCCAAGCATTGGGGACGGTGAACACTGAAGCTTTCTTT
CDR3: CASSQALGTVNTEAFF

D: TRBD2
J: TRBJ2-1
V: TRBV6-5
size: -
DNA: TGTGCCAGCAGTTTAGGACTAGCGGGGCCCCACAATGAGCAGTTCTTC
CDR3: CASSLGLAGPHNEQFF

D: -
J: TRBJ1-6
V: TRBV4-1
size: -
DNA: TGCGCCAGCAGCCAAGACAGGGAATCTAATTCACCCCTCCACTTT
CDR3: CASSQDRESNSPLHF

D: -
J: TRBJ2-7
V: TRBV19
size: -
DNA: TGTGCCAGTAGTATATTCTCCTACGAGCAGTACTTC
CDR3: CASSIFSYEQYF

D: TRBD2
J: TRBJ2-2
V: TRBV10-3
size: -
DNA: TGTGCCATCAGTGAGTCGCCCAGCGGAATTAAAGCGGGAACCGGGGAGCTGTTTTTT
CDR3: CAISESPSGIKAGTGELFF

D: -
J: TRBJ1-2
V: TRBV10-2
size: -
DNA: TGCGCCACCTGGGACGGTGGCTACACCTTC
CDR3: CATWDGGYTF

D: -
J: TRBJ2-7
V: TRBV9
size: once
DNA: TGTGCCAGCAGCCCAACTTGGGGAACCGAGCAGTACTTC
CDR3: CASSPTWGTEQYF

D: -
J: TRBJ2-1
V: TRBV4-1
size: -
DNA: TGCGCCAGCAGCCTCATAGCGGCGGTCGGCTACAATGAGCAGTTCTTC
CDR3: CASSLIAAVGYNEQFF

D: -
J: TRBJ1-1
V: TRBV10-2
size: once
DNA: TGCGCCAGCAGTGAGGATAAGGCACTAATGAACACTGAAGCTTTCTTT
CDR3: CASSEDKALMNTEAFF

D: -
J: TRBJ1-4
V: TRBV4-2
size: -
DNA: TGTGCCAGCGCCGGGAGGGGAAATGAAAAACTGTTTTTT
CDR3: CASAGRGNEKLFF

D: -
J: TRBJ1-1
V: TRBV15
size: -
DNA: TGTGCCACCAGCAGAGGCATGAACACTGAAGCTTTCTTT
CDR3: CATSRGMNTEAFF

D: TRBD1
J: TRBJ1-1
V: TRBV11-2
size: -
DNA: TGTGCCAGCAGCACCCGGACAGGGGATGACACTGAAGCTTTCTTT
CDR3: CASSTRTGDDTEAFF

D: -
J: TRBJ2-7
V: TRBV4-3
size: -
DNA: TGCGCCAGCAGCCAAGATGGCAGGGCCTACGAGCAGTACTTC
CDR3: CASSQDGRAYEQYF

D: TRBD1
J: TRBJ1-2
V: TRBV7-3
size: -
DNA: TGTGCCAGCAGCTTAAGGGGGGACAGCTTGAATGGCTACACCTTC
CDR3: CASSLRGDSLNGYTF

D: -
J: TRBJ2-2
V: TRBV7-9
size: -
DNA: TGTGCCAGCAGCTTAGGAGGGGGGATAGCCACCGGGGAGCTGTTTTTT
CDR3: CASSLGGGIATGELFF

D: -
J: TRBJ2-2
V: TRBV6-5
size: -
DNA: TGTGCCAGCAGTTACTCGTGGCAGGGGATCACCGGGGAGCTGTTTTTT
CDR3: CASSYSWQGITGELFF

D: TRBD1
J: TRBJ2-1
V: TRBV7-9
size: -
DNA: TGTGCCAGCAGCTTACCTATGACAGGGGGGGAGAATGAGCAGTTCTTC
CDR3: CASSLPMTGGENEQFF

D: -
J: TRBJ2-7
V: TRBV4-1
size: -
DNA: TGCGCCAGCAGCCAAAGCGGGCTTACCTACGAGCAGTACTTC
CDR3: CASSQSGLTYEQYF

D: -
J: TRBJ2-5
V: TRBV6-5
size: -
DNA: TGTGCCAGCAGCAGGGATGAGACCCAGTACTTC
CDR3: CASSRDETQYF

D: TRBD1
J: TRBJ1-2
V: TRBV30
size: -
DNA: TGTGCCTGGGAACAGGGGGCGCCTGGCTACACCTTC
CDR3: CAWEQGAPGYTF

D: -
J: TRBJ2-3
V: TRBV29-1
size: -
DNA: TGCAGCGTACCCACAGATACGCAGTATTTT
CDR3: CSVPTDTQYF

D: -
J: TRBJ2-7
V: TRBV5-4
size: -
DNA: TGTGCCAGCAGCCCCGGGGTGAGCTACGAGCAGTACTTC
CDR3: CASSPGVSYEQYF